What follows are 24 T cell receptor beta chains derived from one specimen sequenced in a study of blood T cell repertoires in COVID-19. TCRdb keeps only in-frame clones here, not all; method: immunoSEQ multiplex PCR. Among just under 65,000 clones, 78% were seen once, and the ten largest hold 14%. The sample consisted of peripheral blood. Source of these receptors: a man between 60 and 75 years old with COVID-19, enrolled during active disease.

The gene calls are TRBV4-2 and TRBJ2-5; D perhaps matches TRBD1 (5 bases). V dropped 4 bases and J dropped 5 bases, with 17 bases sitting between them. Germline V gene data show CDR1 as LGHNA and CDR2 as YNFKEQ. This CDR3 region has 15 residues. CDR3 region: CASSPLGAGKETQYF. In nucleotides, the CDR3 is TGTGCCAGCAGCCCCCTAGGGGCAGGGAAGGAGACCCAGTACTTC.

The V and J genes are TRBV7-9 and TRBJ2-3; 11 bases are a match to TRBD2. CDR3 size: 16 residues. Germline V lookup: CDR1 SEHNR, CDR2 FQNEAQ (reference sequence). V shed 5 bases and J 5 bases; nucleotides not matched to a gene: 9. The CDR3 DNA reads TGTGCCAGCAGCACCACGACTAGCGGGGAGGTAGATACGCAGTATTTT. Translating it yields CASSTTTSGEVDTQYF.

This sequence joins TRBV15 and TRBJ2-5, with a weak D call TRBD2 (5 bases). This CDR3 contains 15 residues. Germline CDR1 LNHNV, CDR2 YYDKDF (reference sequence). V was pared by 0 bases and J by 4 bases, with 12 bases between. The CDR3 is CATSRDPGESETQYF. CDR3 in DNA: TGTGCCACCAGCAGAGATCCCGGGGAATCAGAGACCCAGTACTTC.

The J gene is TRBJ1-4, the V gene TRBV6-1; 7 bases line up with TRBD1. This CDR3 is built from 14 residues. The germline CDR1 and CDR2 sequences are MNHNS and SASEGT. V lost 6 bases and J lost 0; bases outside the gene matches: 1. The CDR3 DNA reads as TGTGCCAGCAGAGGGACAGCAACTAATGAAAAACTGTTTTTT. Translated, it gives CASRGTATNEKLFF.

V and J are TRBV2 and TRBJ1-5, with TRBD1 matching over 8 bases. CDR1 SNHLY and CDR2 FYNNEI come from the germline V gene. The CDR3 has 15 amino acids. V lost 1 base and J lost 7; bases outside the gene matches: 6. The CDR3 DNA reads TGTGCCAGCAGTGAAGGACAGGGACAGGAACAGCCCCAGCATTTT. Its translation is CASSEGQGQEQPQHF.

This rearrangement joins TRBV18 to TRBJ2-1; D unclear. The CDR3 is made up of 12 amino acids. CDR1 KGHSH and CDR2 LQKENI come from the germline V gene. Trimming cost V 6 bases and J 10 bases, with 13 bases left between them. The chain's CDR3 is CASSPGASEQFF. In DNA, the CDR3 is TGTGCCAGCTCCCCCGGAGCCTCAGAGCAGTTCTTC.

This chain uses TRBV5-1 with TRBJ2-7; 12 positions agree with TRBD1. J gave up 5 bases and V 4 bases, and 4 bases lay outside the gene matches. The germline CDR1 and CDR2 sequences are SGHRS and YFSETQ. The CDR3 sequence is 14 residues long. CDR3 nucleotide sequence: TGCGCCAGCAGCGTCGGGACAGGGGGCAACGAGCAGTACTTC. Translation gives CASSVGTGGNEQYF.

The chain has TRBV6-1 and TRBJ2-3; 9 nucleotides line up with TRBD2. Germline V gene data show CDR1 as MNHNS and CDR2 as SASEGT. With 0 bases clipped from V and 5 bases from J, the junction kept 9 bases outside the gene matches. The CDR3 sequence is 17 residues long. The CDR3 bases are TGTGCCAGCAGTGAAGCGCTTCTAGCGGGGTTTCTAGATACGCAGTATTTT. Its translation is CASSEALLAGFLDTQYF.

This chain connects TRBV10-1 to TRBJ2-1; maybe TRBD2 (6 bases). The CDR3 spans 16 residues. CDR1 WNHNN and CDR2 SYGVQD come from the germline V gene (reference sequence). The germline V and J ends were trimmed by 4 bases and 2 bases, with 15 bases remaining between them. The CDR3 DNA reads as TGCGCCAGCAGTGTTAGACCCGGGACTGCCTACAATGAGCAGTTCTTC. This gives the protein CASSVRPGTAYNEQFF.

The chain is built from TRBV2 and TRBJ1-5; 9 nucleotides match TRBD1. The J segment lost 3 bases and the V segment lost 6 bases, leaving 6 bases of the junction unmatched. The CDR3 length is 15 residues. Germline assignment: CDR1 SNHLY and CDR2 FYNNEI. Here the CDR3 DNA reads TGTGCCAGCAGAGCTACAGGGGGCTACAATCAGCCCCAGCATTTT. This encodes CASRATGGYNQPQHF.

On this clone: This sample also contains other DNA sequences that code for the same CDR3. V usage is TRBV5-6 and J usage is TRBJ1-1; tentatively, D is TRBD1 (6 bases). V lost 2 bases and J 3 bases, leaving 11 bases between the germline ends. CDR1 is SGHDT, CDR2 YYEEEE, per germline. The CDR3 has 14 residues. Here the CDR3 DNA reads TGTGCCAGCAGCTTCGGGGGGCGCGACACTGAAGCTTTCTTT. Translated, it gives CASSFGGRDTEAFF.

The chain employs TRBV19 and TRBJ2-7; a weak D match, TRBD1 (6 bases). This CDR3 is 11 amino acids long. Trimming removed 7 bases at V and 4 bases at J, with 8 bases between. From germline, CDR1 is LNHDA and CDR2 SQIVND (reference sequence). CDR3 region: CASTDRYEQYF. The CDR3 DNA sequence: TGTGCCAGTACCGACAGGTACGAGCAGTACTTC.

The V gene is TRBV7-9, the J gene TRBJ2-5; perhaps TRBD2 as D (5 bases). From germline, CDR1 is SEHNR and CDR2 FQNEAQ (reference sequence). V shed 5 bases and J shed 3 bases, with 13 bases lying between them. This CDR3 contains 14 residues. The CDR3 DNA reads as TGTGCCAGCAGCCAAAACGGACTGGAAGAGACCCAGTACTTC. Its translation is CASSQNGLEETQYF.

This rearrangement joins TRBV7-9 to TRBJ2-7; a possible D gene is TRBD2 (5 bases). The CDR3 contains 12 residues. Per germline, CDR1 SEHNR and CDR2 FQNEAQ (reference sequence). Deletions cut 11 bases from V and 0 bases from J, with 11 bases between. Here the CDR3 DNA reads TGTGCCGGCGATGGGAGCTCCTACGAGCAGTACTTC. This encodes CAGDGSSYEQYF.

V gene TRBV5-1 combines with J gene TRBJ1-6; 7 nucleotides match TRBD1. The CDR3 is 14 amino acids. Germline V gene sequence: CDR1 SGHRS, CDR2 YFSETQ. The trim removed 3 bases at V and 8 bases at J, leaving 5 bases unmatched. The CDR3 is CASSSTGFDSPLHF. CDR3 sequence (DNA): TGCGCCAGCAGCTCGACAGGGTTTGATTCACCCCTCCACTTT.

This chain uses TRBV20-1 with TRBJ2-1; 7 bases line up with TRBD2. In germline, CDR1 is DFQATT, CDR2 SNEGSKA (reference sequence). The CDR3 has 14 amino acids. After removal of 3 bases from V and 0 bases from J, the junction contained 2 bases not matched to a gene. Written as DNA, the CDR3 is TGCAGTGCTAGTAAGCGGGGCTCCTACAATGAGCAGTTCTTC. This sequence encodes CSASKRGSYNEQFF.

The J gene is TRBJ2-5, the V gene TRBV3-1 (or the pseudogene TRBV3-2); 10 bases align to TRBD2. Germline V lookup: CDR1 LGHDT, CDR2 YNNKEL (reference sequence). This CDR3 spans 15 amino acids. V shed 4 bases, J shed 1 base, and the junction held 3 bases outside the gene matches. The CDR3 region has the DNA TGTGCCAGCAGCCGCGGACTAGCGGTCCAAGAGACCCAGTACTTC. Its translation is CASSRGLAVQETQYF.

The chain employs TRBV29-1 and TRBJ1-4; 9 positions agree with TRBD1. Germline lookup yields CDR1 SQVTM and CDR2 ANQGSEA. The CDR3 runs to 12 residues. After removal of 6 bases from V and 10 bases from J, the junction contained 6 bases not matched to a gene. CDR3: CSVWTGARKLFF. The CDR3 DNA is TGCAGCGTCTGGACAGGGGCCCGAAAACTGTTTTTT.

A single count supports this clone. CDR3: CASSHLTSGPYNEQFF. CDR3 nucleotide sequence: TGTGCCAGCAGCCACCTCACTAGCGGGCCCTACAATGAGCAGTTCTTC. The gene calls are TRBV3-1 (or the pseudogene TRBV3-2) and TRBJ2-1, with TRBD2 matching over 9 bases. V shed 3 bases and J 2 bases; nucleotides not matched to a gene: 5. Germline V gene lookup returns CDR1 LGHDT and CDR2 YNNKEL (reference sequence). This CDR3 spans 16 amino acids.

The chain uses TRBV18 and TRBJ2-7; 8 positions agree with TRBD1. The CDR3 is 14 amino acids. CDR1 is KGHSH, CDR2 LQKENI, per germline. V was clipped by 0 bases and J by 7 bases; unmatched bases: 5. The DNA for the CDR3 is TGTGCCAGCTCACCACCGCAGGGGGCTGGGGAGCAGTACTTC. It encodes CASSPPQGAGEQYF.

CDR3: CASSPGTGYGYTF. CDR3 in DNA: TGTGCCAGCAGTCCAGGGACAGGGTATGGCTACACCTTC. The chain employs TRBV6-5 and TRBJ1-2, with 9 bases that match TRBD1. This CDR3 is built from 13 residues. Germline V lookup: CDR1 MNHEY, CDR2 SVGAGI. The V segment lost 5 bases and the J segment 5 bases; nucleotides outside the gene matches: 3.

This sequence joins TRBV9 and TRBJ2-5; 10 nucleotides match TRBD2. Trimming cost V 2 bases and J 2 bases; bases outside gene matches: 0. There are 14 residues in the CDR3. Per germline, CDR1 SGDLS and CDR2 YYNGEE. The CDR3 nucleotides read TGTGCCAGCAGCGTGACTAGCGGGCAAGAGACCCAGTACTTC. The encoded protein is CASSVTSGQETQYF.

In nucleotides, the CDR3 is TGTGCCAGCAGCTGGCAGGGCCGACCGGATAATTCACCCCTCCACTTT. Its translation is CASSWQGRPDNSPLHF. This chain joins TRBV7-9 and TRBJ1-6, with D maybe TRBD1 (5 bases). The CDR3 extends over 16 amino acids. Germline V gene data show CDR1 as SEHNR and CDR2 as FQNEAQ (reference sequence). Deletions cut 4 bases from V and 5 bases from J, with 15 bases between.

This chain's CDR3 is CASSWGDLGKQYF. CDR3 sequence (DNA): TGTGCCAGCAGCTGGGGGGATTTGGGTAAGCAGTACTTC. This rearrangement joins TRBV7-9 to TRBJ2-7; D is perhaps TRBD2 (6 bases). V was trimmed by 4 bases and J by 8 bases, leaving 15 bases between them. The CDR3 extends over 13 amino acids. Per the germline V gene, CDR1 is SEHNR and CDR2 is FQNEAQ (reference sequence).